The sequence of this T cell receptor (beta chain) was determined in a study of blood T cell repertoires in COVID-19. The wider study: Sources were T cells, B-cell-depleted T cells, or PBMCs; the material itself was cDNA or gDNA.

The CDR3 is 14 amino acids. The ends lost 4 bases at V and 8 bases at J; junction bases unmatched: 7. Germline V gene lookup returns CDR1 SGHVS and CDR2 FNYEAQ. Original processing methods: From reference gene primer amplification, estimates of nucleated cell counts were derived. TCRdb keeps only in-frame clones here, not all; method: immunoSEQ multiplex PCR. V and J calls and clone size follow that table, whereas D and trimming were derived from the DNA. The sample has roughly 190,000 clones, approximately 90% seen once. The chain links TRBV7-6 to TRBJ1-4; TRBD1 agrees at 7 bases. The TCR originated in a man aged 35-49 years with active or convalescent COVID-19. Sample: peripheral blood. The CDR3 nucleotides read TGTGCCAGCAGCTCGTCAGGGGGAGGAGAAAAACTGTTTTTT. Protein product: CASSSSGGGEKLFF.